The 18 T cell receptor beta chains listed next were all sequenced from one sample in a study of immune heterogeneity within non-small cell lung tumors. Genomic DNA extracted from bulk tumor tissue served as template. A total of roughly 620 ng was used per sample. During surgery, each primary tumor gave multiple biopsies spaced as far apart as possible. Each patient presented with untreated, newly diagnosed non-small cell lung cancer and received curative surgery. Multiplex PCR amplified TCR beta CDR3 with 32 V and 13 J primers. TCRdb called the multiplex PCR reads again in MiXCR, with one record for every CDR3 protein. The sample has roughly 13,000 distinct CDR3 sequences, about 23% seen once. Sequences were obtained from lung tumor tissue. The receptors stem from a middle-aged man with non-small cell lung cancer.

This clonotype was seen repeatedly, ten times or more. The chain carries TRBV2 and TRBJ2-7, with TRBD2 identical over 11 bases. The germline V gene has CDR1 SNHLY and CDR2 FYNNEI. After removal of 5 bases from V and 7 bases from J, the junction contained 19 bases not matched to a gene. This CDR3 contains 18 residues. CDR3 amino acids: CASSRMVLLAGEDLEQYF. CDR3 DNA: TGTGCCAGCAGTCGAATGGTTTTACTAGCGGGAGAGGACTTGGAGCAGTACTTC.

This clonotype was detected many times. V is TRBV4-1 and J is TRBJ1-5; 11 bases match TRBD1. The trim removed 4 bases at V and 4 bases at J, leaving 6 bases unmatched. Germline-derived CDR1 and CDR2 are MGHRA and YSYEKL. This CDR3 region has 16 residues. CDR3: CASSLGQGAYNQPQHF. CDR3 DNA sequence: TGCGCCAGCAGCCTCGGACAGGGGGCTTATAATCAGCCCCAGCATTTT.

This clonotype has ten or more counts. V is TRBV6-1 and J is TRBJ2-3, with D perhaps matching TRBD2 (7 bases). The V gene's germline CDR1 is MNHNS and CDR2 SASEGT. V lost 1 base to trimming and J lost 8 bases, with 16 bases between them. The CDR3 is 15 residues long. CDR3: CASSEVRGGEGTQYF. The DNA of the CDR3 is TGTGCCAGCAGTGAAGTGAGGGGGGGGGAAGGTACGCAGTATTTT.

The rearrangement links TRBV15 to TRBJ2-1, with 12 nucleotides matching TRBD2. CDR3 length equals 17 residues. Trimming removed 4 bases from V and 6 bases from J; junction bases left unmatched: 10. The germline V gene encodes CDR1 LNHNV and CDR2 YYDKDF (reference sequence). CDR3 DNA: TGTGCCACCAGCACGCGACTAGCGGGAGTGGAATCCAATGAGCAGTTCTTC. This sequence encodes CATSTRLAGVESNEQFF. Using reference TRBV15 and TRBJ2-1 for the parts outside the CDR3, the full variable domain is DAMVIQNPRYQVTQFGKPVTLSCSQTLNHNVMYWYQQKSSQAPKLLFHYYDKDFNNEADTPDNFQSRRPNTSFCFLDIRSPGLGDTAMYLCATSTRLAGVESNEQFFGPGTRLTVL.

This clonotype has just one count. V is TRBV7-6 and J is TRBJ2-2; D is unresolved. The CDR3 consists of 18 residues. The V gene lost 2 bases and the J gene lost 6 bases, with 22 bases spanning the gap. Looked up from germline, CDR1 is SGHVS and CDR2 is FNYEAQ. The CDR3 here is CASSLLSPGEDVSGELFF. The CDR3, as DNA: TGTGCCAGCAGCTTACTATCCCCGGGTGAAGACGTGTCCGGGGAGCTGTTTTTT. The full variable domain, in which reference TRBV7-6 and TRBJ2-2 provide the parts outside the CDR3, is GAGVSQSPRYKVTKRGQDVALRCDPISGHVSLYWYRQALGQGPEFLTYFNYEAQQDKSGLPNDRFSAERPEGSISTLTIQRTEQRDSAMYRCASSLLSPGEDVSGELFFGEGSRLTVL.

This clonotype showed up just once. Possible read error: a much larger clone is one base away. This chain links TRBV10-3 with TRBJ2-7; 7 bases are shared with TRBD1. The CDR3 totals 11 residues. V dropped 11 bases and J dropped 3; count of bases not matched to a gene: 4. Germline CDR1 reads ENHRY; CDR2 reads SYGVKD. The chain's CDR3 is CAGWDSYEQYF. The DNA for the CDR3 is TGTGCCGGGTGGGACAGCTACGAGCAGTACTTC.

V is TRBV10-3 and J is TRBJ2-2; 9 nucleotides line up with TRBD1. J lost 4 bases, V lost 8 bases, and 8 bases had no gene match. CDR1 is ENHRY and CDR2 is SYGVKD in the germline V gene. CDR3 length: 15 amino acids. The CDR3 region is CAIRSGQGPTGELFF. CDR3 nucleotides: TGTGCCATCCGGTCAGGACAGGGGCCCACCGGGGAGCTGTTTTTT.

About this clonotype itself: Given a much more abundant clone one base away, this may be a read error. The CDR3 is CASSPQATTEELFF. CDR3 in DNA: TGTGCCAGCAGCCCACAGGCTACCACCGAGGAGCTGTTTTTT. The chain uses TRBV14 and TRBJ2-2; possibly TRBD1 for D (5 bases). The CDR3 consists of 14 residues. CDR1 and CDR2 (germline): SGHDN, FVKESK.

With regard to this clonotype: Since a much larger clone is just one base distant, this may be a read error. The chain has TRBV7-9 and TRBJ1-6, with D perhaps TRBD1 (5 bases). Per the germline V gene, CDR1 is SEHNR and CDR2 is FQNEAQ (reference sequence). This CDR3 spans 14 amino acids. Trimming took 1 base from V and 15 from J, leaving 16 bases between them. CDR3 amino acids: CASSLGGGDPHLHF. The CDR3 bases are TGTGCCAGCAGCTTAGGCGGAGGGGACCCACACCTCCACTTT.

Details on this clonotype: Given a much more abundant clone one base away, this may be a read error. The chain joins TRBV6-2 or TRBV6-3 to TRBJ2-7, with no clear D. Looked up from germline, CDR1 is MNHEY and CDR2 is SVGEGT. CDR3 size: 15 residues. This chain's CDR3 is CASRTPGQLPYEKYF. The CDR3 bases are TGTGCCAGCAGAACCCCCGGGCAGTTGCCCTACGAGAAGTACTTC.

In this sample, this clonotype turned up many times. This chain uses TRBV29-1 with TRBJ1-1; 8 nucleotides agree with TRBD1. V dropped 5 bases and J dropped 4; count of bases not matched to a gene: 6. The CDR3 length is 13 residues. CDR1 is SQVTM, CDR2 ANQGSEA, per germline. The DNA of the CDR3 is TGCAGCGTTCGACAGGGGATCGGCACTGAAGCTTTCTTT. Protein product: CSVRQGIGTEAFF.

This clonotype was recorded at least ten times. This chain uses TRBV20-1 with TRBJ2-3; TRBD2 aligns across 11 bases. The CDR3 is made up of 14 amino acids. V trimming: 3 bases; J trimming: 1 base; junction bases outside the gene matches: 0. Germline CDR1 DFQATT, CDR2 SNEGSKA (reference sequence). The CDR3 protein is CSARTSGGTDTQYF. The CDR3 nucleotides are TGCAGTGCTAGGACTAGCGGGGGCACAGATACGCAGTATTTT.

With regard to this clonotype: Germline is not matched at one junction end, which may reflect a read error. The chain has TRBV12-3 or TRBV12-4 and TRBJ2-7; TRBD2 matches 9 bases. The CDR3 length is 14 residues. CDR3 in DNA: TGTGCCAGCAGTTGGACTAGCGTTACCTACGGGCAGTACTTC. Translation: CASSWTSVTYGQYF.

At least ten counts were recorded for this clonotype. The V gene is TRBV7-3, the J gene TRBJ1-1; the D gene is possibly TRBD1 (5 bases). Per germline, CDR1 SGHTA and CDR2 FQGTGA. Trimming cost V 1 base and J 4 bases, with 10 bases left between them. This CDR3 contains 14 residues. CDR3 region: CASSLNGGSTEAFF. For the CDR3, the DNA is TGTGCCAGCAGCTTAAACGGGGGGTCCACTGAAGCTTTCTTT.

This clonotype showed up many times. CDR3 bases: TGTGCCAGCAGTCCAAGAGGGGTACAAGCTTTCTTT. This sequence encodes CASSPRGVQAFF. V and J are TRBV14 and TRBJ1-1; perhaps TRBD1 as D (5 bases). Trimming pared 6 bases from V and 9 bases from J, leaving 14 bases between. The germline CDR1 and CDR2 sequences are SGHDN and FVKESK. This CDR3 has 12 amino acids. Filled out from reference TRBV14 and TRBJ1-1, the complete variable domain reads EAGVTQFPSHSVIEKGQTVTLRCDPISGHDNLYWYRRVMGKEIKFLLHFVKESKQDESGMPNNRFLAERTGGTYSTLKVQPAELEDSGVYFCASSPRGVQAFFGQGTRLTVV.

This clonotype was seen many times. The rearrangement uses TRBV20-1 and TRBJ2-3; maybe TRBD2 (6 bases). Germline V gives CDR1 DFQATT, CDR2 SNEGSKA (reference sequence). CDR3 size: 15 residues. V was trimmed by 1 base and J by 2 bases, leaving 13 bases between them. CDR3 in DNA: TGCAGTGCTAGAGTGTTAGCGGAGAACACAGATACGCAGTATTTT. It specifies CSARVLAENTDTQYF.

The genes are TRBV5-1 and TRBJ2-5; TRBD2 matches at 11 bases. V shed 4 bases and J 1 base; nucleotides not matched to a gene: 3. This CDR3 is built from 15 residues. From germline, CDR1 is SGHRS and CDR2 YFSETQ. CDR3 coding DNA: TGCGCCAGCAGCATTAGCGGGGGGGGCCAAGAGACCCAGTACTTC. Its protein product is CASSISGGGQETQYF.

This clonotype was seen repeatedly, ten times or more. The CDR3 coding sequence is TGCAGTGCTAGTCGTTACACAGGGGGCGATACTGAAGCTTTCTTT. It translates to CSASRYTGGDTEAFF. This sequence joins TRBV20-1 and TRBJ1-1, with 9 bases fitting TRBD1. Germline values: CDR1 DFQATT, CDR2 SNEGSKA (reference sequence). V lost 3 bases, J lost 5 bases, and 10 bases stayed unmatched. This CDR3 is 15 amino acids long.